The 22 T cell receptor beta chains listed next were all sequenced from one sample in a study of blood T cell repertoires in COVID-19. Generated by immunoSEQ multiplex PCR, the TCRdb table keeps only in-frame clones and is missing some. The table shows about 150,000 clones, with about nine tenths occurring only once. Sequencing was done on a sample of peripheral blood. These receptors were taken from a woman aged 70-85 years with acute or convalescent COVID-19.

V gene TRBV20-1 combines with J gene TRBJ1-2; D remains ambiguous. This CDR3 contains 11 residues. Germline loops: CDR1 DFQATT, CDR2 SNEGSKA (reference sequence). Trimming took 3 bases from V and 8 from J, leaving 10 bases between them. The DNA for the CDR3 is TGCAGTGCTAGTGTGGCCTTCGGCTACACCTTC. Protein: CSASVAFGYTF.

The CDR3 region is CASTGDRANEKLFF. In DNA, the CDR3 is TGTGCCAGCACTGGGGACAGGGCTAATGAAAAACTGTTTTTT. This chain uses TRBV2 with TRBJ1-4, with 9 bases fitting TRBD1. CDR1 and CDR2 (germline): SNHLY, FYNNEI. The CDR3 spans 14 residues. Trimming cost V 7 bases and J 3 bases; bases outside gene matches: 3.

The rearrangement uses TRBV6-1 and TRBJ2-6, with 9 bases identical to TRBD1. The junction had 6 bases not matched to a gene; V was cut back by 0 bases and J by 0 bases. The germline CDR1 and CDR2 sequences are MNHNS and SASEGT. CDR3 length: 19 amino acids. CDR3 sequence reads: CASSEALYRGPSGANVLTF. The CDR3 DNA reads as TGTGCCAGCAGTGAAGCGCTCTACAGGGGGCCCTCTGGGGCCAACGTCCTGACTTTC.

The genes are TRBV6-2 or TRBV6-3 and TRBJ2-7; 8 nucleotides align to TRBD1. CDR3 length: 16 residues. CDR1 is MNHEY and CDR2 is SVGEGT in the germline V gene. The J segment lost 4 bases and the V segment lost 5 bases, leaving 13 bases of the junction unmatched. The CDR3 spells CASSPPPRTGRYEQYF. The CDR3 region has the DNA TGTGCCAGCAGTCCACCCCCAAGGACAGGGCGGTACGAGCAGTACTTC.

The V call is TRBV7-3, the J call TRBJ2-3; a possible D gene is TRBD1 (6 bases). The V gene's germline CDR1 is SGHTA and CDR2 FQGTGA. V lost 1 base and J lost 4, with 15 bases in between. The CDR3 covers 16 residues. The CDR3 sequence: CASSLRGRAGADTQYF. Here the CDR3 DNA reads TGTGCCAGCAGCTTAAGAGGTCGGGCAGGGGCAGATACGCAGTATTTT.

V is TRBV11-3 and J is TRBJ1-1, with D possibly matching TRBD1 (6 bases). The CDR3 covers 18 residues. V lost 1 base and J lost 0, with 18 bases in between. From germline, CDR1 is SGHNT and CDR2 YENEEA. DNA of the CDR3: TGTGCCAGCAGCTTAGTAGGACAGCGGGATCCCATGAACACTGAAGCTTTCTTT. It codes for CASSLVGQRDPMNTEAFF.

The rearrangement joins TRBV7-9 to TRBJ2-1; D not resolved. V was clipped by 4 bases and J by 5 bases, with 18 bases between them. Germline lookup yields CDR1 SEHNR and CDR2 FQNEAQ (reference sequence). The CDR3 extends over 16 amino acids. Here the CDR3 DNA reads TGTGCCAGCAGCTCAAGTCCCGTCCGAGGAAACAATGAGCAGTTCTTC. Translating it yields CASSSSPVRGNNEQFF.

The V call is TRBV9, the J call TRBJ2-5, with D possibly TRBD2 on 6 matching bases. Trimming stripped 1 base from V and 7 bases from J, with 11 bases between. This CDR3 contains 13 residues. Germline CDR1 SGDLS, CDR2 YYNGEE. The CDR3 DNA is TGTGCCAGCAGCGTACCCGGGAGCGGGACCCAGTACTTC. Its translation is CASSVPGSGTQYF. Full variable domain (rest looked up from reference TRBV9 and TRBJ2-5): DSGVTQTPKHLITATGQRVTLRCSPRSGDLSVYWYQQSLDQGLQFLIQYYNGEERAKGNILERFSAQQFPDLHSELNLSSLELGDSALYFCASSVPGSGTQYFGPGTRLLVL.

The chain couples TRBV4-1 to TRBJ1-4; no firm D call. The germline V gene encodes CDR1 MGHRA and CDR2 YSYEKL. This CDR3 has 15 residues. Trimming stripped 3 bases from V and 5 bases from J, with 13 bases between. This chain's CDR3 is CASSHPDFLNEKLFF. The CDR3 nucleotides are TGCGCCAGCAGCCACCCGGACTTTTTAAATGAAAAACTGTTTTTT.

This chain links TRBV14 with TRBJ1-3; D perhaps matches TRBD1 (6 bases). The CDR3 is 16 amino acids. Germline lookup yields CDR1 SGHDN and CDR2 FVKESK. Trimming pared 4 bases from V and 3 bases from J, leaving 16 bases between. In DNA, the CDR3 is TGTGCCAGCAGCCCAGGACAGAGAGGGCTTGGAAACACCATATATTTT. Protein product: CASSPGQRGLGNTIYF.

The gene calls are TRBV6-6 and TRBJ1-5, with no clear D. Trimming stripped 2 bases from V and 2 bases from J, with 7 bases between. Per the germline V gene, CDR1 is MNHNY and CDR2 is SVGAGI (reference sequence). The CDR3 spans 14 residues. The CDR3 here is CASSYMAGNQPQHF. The CDR3 DNA reads as TGTGCCAGCAGTTACATGGCAGGCAATCAGCCCCAGCATTTT.

The chain recombines TRBV6-1 with TRBJ1-2; 7 bases are shared with TRBD1. This CDR3 is built from 16 residues. CDR1 is MNHNS and CDR2 is SASEGT in the germline V gene. V shed 3 bases and J 3 bases; nucleotides not matched to a gene: 10. CDR3: CASSDRGMGLDYGYTF. The CDR3 coding sequence is TGTGCCAGCAGTGACAGGGGGATGGGTCTGGACTATGGCTACACCTTC.

This clone was recorded a few times. The rearrangement uses TRBV4-1 and TRBJ2-3; 10 bases line up with TRBD2. The CDR3 contains 18 residues. V lost 2 bases to trimming and J lost 1 base; unmatched junction nucleotides: 9. Per the germline V gene, CDR1 is MGHRA and CDR2 is YSYEKL. The CDR3 region is CASSQMLGTSDGTDTQYF. In nucleotides, the CDR3 is TGCGCCAGCAGCCAAATGTTGGGGACTAGCGATGGCACAGATACGCAGTATTTT.

The chain combines TRBV7-9 with TRBJ1-1; possible D gene TRBD1, 5 bases. Germline V gene data show CDR1 as SEHNR and CDR2 as FQNEAQ (reference sequence). The CDR3 totals 15 residues. The V end lost 5 bases, the J end lost 1 base, and 14 bases lay between the germline ends. CDR3 sequence reads: CASSPSGGRNTEAFF. CDR3 DNA: TGTGCCAGCAGCCCCTCGGGGGGGAGGAACACTGAAGCTTTCTTT.

The chain recombines TRBV5-1 with TRBJ2-5; possibly TRBD2 for D (6 bases). Germline V gene lookup returns CDR1 SGHRS and CDR2 YFSETQ. This CDR3 is 15 amino acids long. V shed 0 bases and J shed 4 bases, with 13 bases lying between them. CDR3 bases: TGCGCCAGCAGCTTGGTTGCGGGGCCGGCAGAGACCCAGTACTTC. It is translated as CASSLVAGPAETQYF. Together with reference TRBV5-1 and TRBJ2-5, the CDR3 gives the full variable domain: KAGVTQTPRYLIKTRGQQVTLSCSPISGHRSVSWYQQTPGQGLQFLFEYFSETQRNKGNFPGRFSGRQFSNSRSEMNVSTLELGDSALYLCASSLVAGPAETQYFGPGTRLLVL.

The chain links TRBV5-1 to TRBJ1-4, with TRBD1 matching 8 bases. This CDR3 has 14 residues. With V trimmed by 7 bases and J by 3 bases, 5 bases remained unmatched. Germline CDR1 SGHRS, CDR2 YFSETQ. In nucleotides, the CDR3 is TGCGCCAGCTATTCAGGGGGCTCTAATGAAAAACTGTTTTTT. Its translation is CASYSGGSNEKLFF.

The chain has TRBV30 and TRBJ1-3, with 7 bases fitting TRBD1. J was trimmed by 4 bases and V by 3 bases; bases with no gene match: 3. Per the germline V gene, CDR1 is GTSNPN and CDR2 is SVGIG (reference sequence). This CDR3 spans 13 amino acids. DNA of the CDR3: TGTGCCTGGAGAAGGGGGCTCGGAAACACCATATATTTT. Translated: CAWRRGLGNTIYF. Variable domain in full (rest from reference TRBV30 and TRBJ1-3): SQTIHQWPATLVQPVGSPLSLECTVEGTSNPNLYWYRQAAGRGLQLLFYSVGIGQISSEVPQNLSASRPQDRQFILSSKKLLLSDSGFYLCAWRRGLGNTIYFGEGSWLTVV.

This clone was observed a single time. The V gene is TRBV7-2, the J gene TRBJ2-1; a weak D match, TRBD1 (5 bases). The CDR3 has 14 residues. V was cut by 1 base and J by 8 bases, with 12 bases left in between. Germline V lookup: CDR1 SGHTA, CDR2 FQGNSA. CDR3 coding DNA: TGTGCCAGCAGCTTAGGGGGCTACCCGCATGAGCAGTTCTTC. It yields the protein CASSLGGYPHEQFF. The full variable domain, in which reference TRBV7-2 and TRBJ2-1 provide the parts outside the CDR3, is GAGVSQSPSNKVTEKGKDVELRCDPISGHTALYWYRQSLGQGLEFLIYFQGNSAPDKSGLPSDRFSAERTGGSVSTLTIQRTQQEDSAVYLCASSLGGYPHEQFFGPGTRLTVL.

CDR3 sequence reads: CASREGARGTEAFF. Here the CDR3 DNA reads TGTGCCAGCAGAGAGGGGGCGCGGGGCACTGAAGCTTTCTTT. The V call is TRBV2, the J call TRBJ1-1; 7 positions match TRBD1. Germline CDR1 SNHLY, CDR2 FYNNEI. Germline trimming cut 6 bases from V and 4 bases from J; bases unmatched to any gene: 8. The CDR3 consists of 14 residues.

This chain joins TRBV9 and TRBJ2-3; 9 positions match TRBD2. The CDR3 is 17 amino acids. In germline, CDR1 is SGDLS, CDR2 YYNGEE. V gave up 2 bases and J gave up 2 bases; unmatched junction bases: 9. The CDR3 region is CASSVSLAGTSTDTQYF. The CDR3 coding sequence is TGTGCCAGCAGCGTTTCCCTAGCGGGGACGTCCACAGATACGCAGTATTTT.

This sequence joins TRBV28 and TRBJ1-2, with 7 bases matching TRBD1. Trimming cost V 8 bases and J 4 bases; bases outside gene matches: 16. Germline loops: CDR1 MDHEN, CDR2 SYDVKM. The CDR3 runs to 16 residues. Here the CDR3 reads CASRRRGQRPPYGYTF. The CDR3 DNA reads TGTGCCAGCCGTCGGAGGGGACAGAGACCCCCCTATGGCTACACCTTC.

This clone was counted a few times. The genes are TRBV6-5 and TRBJ1-2; TRBD1 might be the D (5 bases). V was shortened by 6 bases and J by 4 bases, with 12 bases between the two germline ends. This CDR3 is built from 13 residues. Germline V gene sequence: CDR1 MNHEY, CDR2 SVGAGI. As DNA, the CDR3 is TGTGCCAGCAGATCCGACAGAATCTATGGCTACACCTTC. Protein product: CASRSDRIYGYTF.